This TCR beta chain was observed in a study of blood T cells in healthy people across ages. The CDR3 contains 12 residues. Primed by a sample-barcoded 5' primer and a J-beta primer mix, a second PCR proceeded for about 7 to 11 cycles. MiXCR was run by TCRdb on the 5' RACE reads, yielding one entry per CDR3 protein. The sample carries approximately 1,000,000 distinct CDR3 sequences, 30% to 40% recorded once. This clonotype was counted only a few times. Sequenced material: blood. This chain joins TRBV12-3 or TRBV12-4 and TRBJ2-4; tentative D call: TRBD1 (6 bases). Matching the DNA end better, TRBJ2-7 makes the J call doubtful. This sequence was found in a man aged 18 to 29 in good health. CDR3 DNA: TGTGCCAGCAGTCGGACAGTCTACGAGCAGTACTTC. This gives the protein CASSRTVYEQYF.